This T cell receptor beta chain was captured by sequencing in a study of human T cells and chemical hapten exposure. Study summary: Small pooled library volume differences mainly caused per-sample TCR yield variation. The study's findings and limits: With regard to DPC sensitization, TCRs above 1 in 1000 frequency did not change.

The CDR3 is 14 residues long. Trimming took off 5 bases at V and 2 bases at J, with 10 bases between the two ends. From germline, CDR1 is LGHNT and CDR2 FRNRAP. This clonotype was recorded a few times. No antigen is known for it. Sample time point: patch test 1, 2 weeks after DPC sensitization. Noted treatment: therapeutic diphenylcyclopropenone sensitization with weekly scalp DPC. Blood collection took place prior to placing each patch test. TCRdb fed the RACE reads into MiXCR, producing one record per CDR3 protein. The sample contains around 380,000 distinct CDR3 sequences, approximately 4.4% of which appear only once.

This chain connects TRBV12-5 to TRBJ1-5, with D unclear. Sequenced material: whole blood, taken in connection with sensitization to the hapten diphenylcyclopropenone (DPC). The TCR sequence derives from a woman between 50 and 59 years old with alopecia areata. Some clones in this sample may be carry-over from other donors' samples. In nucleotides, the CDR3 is TGTGCTAGTGGTCTAGGCTTGGGCAATCAGCCCCAGCATTTT. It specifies CASGLGLGNQPQHF.